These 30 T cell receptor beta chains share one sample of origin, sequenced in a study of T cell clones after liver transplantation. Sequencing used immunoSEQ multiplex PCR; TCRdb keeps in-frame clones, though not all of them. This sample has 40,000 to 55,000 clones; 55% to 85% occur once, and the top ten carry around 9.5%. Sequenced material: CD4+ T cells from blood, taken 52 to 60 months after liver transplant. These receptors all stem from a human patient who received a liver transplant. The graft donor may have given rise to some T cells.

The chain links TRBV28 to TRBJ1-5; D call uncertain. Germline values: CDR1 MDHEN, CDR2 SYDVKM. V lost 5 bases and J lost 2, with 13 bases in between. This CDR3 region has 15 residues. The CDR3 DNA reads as TGTGCCAGCAGTCCCACCCGTTGGGGCAATCAGCCCCAGCATTTT. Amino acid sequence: CASSPTRWGNQPQHF.

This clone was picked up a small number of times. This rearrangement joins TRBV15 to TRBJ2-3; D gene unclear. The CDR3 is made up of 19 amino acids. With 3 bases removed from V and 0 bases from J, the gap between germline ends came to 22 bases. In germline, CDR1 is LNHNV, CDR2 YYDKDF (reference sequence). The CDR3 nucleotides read TGTGCCACCAGCAGTCCTAACCGCCAGCTGACTTCTAGCACAGATACGCAGTATTTT. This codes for CATSSPNRQLTSSTDTQYF.

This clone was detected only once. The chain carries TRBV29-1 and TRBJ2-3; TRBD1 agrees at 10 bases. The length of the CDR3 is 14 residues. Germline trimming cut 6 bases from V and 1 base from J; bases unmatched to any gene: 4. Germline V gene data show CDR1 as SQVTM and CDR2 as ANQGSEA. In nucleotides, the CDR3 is TGCAGCGTGGTTGACAGGGGGCGCACAGATACGCAGTATTTT. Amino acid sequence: CSVVDRGRTDTQYF.

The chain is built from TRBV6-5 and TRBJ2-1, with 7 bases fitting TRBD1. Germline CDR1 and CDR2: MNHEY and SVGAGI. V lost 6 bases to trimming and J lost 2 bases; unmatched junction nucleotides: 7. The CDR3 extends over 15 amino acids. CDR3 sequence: CASRYGTATYNEQFF. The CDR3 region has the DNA TGTGCCAGCAGGTATGGGACAGCCACCTACAATGAGCAGTTCTTC.

CDR3 bases: TGTGCCTGGACGGTGAGCTCCTACAATGAGCAGTTCTTC. It encodes CAWTVSSYNEQFF. The chain has TRBV30 and TRBJ2-1; D ambiguous. The CDR3 covers 13 residues. Germline CDR1 reads GTSNPN; CDR2 reads SVGIG (reference sequence). V lost 4 bases and J lost 0, with 7 bases in between.

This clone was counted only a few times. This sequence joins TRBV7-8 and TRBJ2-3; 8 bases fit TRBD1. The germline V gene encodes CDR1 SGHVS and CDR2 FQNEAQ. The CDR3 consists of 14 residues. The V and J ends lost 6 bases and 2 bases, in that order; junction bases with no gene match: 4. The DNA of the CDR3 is TGTGCCAGCAGGGACAGGGTCCACACAGATACGCAGTATTTT. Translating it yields CASRDRVHTDTQYF.

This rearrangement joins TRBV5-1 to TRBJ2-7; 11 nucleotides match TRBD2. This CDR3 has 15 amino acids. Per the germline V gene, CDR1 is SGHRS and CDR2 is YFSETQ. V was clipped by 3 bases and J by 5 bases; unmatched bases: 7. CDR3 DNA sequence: TGCGCCAGCAGCTCCGCTAGCGGGGGGTTCCACGAGCAGTACTTC. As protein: CASSSASGGFHEQYF.

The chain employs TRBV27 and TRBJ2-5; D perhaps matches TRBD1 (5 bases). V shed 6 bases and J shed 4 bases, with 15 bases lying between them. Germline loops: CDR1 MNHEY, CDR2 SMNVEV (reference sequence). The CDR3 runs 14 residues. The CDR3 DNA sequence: TGTGCCAGCAGCCTCTGGGGAACAGGAGAGACCCAGTACTTC. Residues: CASSLWGTGETQYF.

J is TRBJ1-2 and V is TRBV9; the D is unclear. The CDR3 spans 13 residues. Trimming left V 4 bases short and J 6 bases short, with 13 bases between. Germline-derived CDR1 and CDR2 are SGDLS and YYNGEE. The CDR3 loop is CASSPGLRDGYTF. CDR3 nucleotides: TGTGCCAGCAGCCCTGGTTTGCGGGATGGCTACACCTTC.

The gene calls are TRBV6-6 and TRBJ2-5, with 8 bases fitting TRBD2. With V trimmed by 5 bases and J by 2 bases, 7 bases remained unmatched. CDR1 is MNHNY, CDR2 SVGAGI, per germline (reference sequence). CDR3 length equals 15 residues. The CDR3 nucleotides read TGTGCCAGCAGTCGAAAACGGGGGGGGCAAGAGACCCAGTACTTC. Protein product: CASSRKRGGQETQYF.

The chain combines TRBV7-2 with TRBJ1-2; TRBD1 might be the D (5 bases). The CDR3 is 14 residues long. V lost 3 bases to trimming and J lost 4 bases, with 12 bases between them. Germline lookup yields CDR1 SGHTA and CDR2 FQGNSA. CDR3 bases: TGTGCCAGCAGCTTCCAGGGTCGAACCTATGGCTACACCTTC. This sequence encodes CASSFQGRTYGYTF.

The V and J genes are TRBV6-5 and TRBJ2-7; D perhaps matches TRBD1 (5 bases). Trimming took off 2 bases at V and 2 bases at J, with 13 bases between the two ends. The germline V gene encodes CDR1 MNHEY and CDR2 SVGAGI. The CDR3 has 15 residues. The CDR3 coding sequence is TGTGCCAGCAGTTACCGGATAGGGGTGACCTACGAGCAGTACTTC. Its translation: CASSYRIGVTYEQYF.

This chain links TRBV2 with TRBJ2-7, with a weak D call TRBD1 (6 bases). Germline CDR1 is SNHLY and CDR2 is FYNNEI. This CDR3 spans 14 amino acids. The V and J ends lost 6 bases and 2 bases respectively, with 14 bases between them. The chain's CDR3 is CASREQGSTYEQYF. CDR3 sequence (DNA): TGTGCCAGCAGAGAACAGGGCTCAACCTACGAGCAGTACTTC. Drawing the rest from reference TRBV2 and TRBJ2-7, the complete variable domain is EPEVTQTPSHQVTQMGQEVILRCVPISNHLYFYWYRQILGQKVEFLVSFYNNEISEKSEIFDDQFSVERPDGSNFTLKIRSTKLEDSAMYFCASREQGSTYEQYFGPGTRLTVT.

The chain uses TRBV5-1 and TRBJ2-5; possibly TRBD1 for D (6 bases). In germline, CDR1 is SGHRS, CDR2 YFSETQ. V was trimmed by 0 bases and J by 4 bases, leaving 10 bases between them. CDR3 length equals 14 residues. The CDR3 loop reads CASSLVTGPETQYF. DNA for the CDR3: TGCGCCAGCAGCTTGGTTACAGGGCCAGAGACCCAGTACTTC.

CDR3 nucleotide sequence: TGTGCCAGTAGCAGGGACAGGGTGGCCGAGCAGTACTTC. Translation gives CASSRDRVAEQYF. The chain couples TRBV19 to TRBJ2-7; 9 bases align to TRBD1. Germline trimming cut 6 bases from V and 6 bases from J; bases unmatched to any gene: 6. The CDR3 loop spans 13 amino acids. CDR1 and CDR2 from the germline V gene are LNHDA and SQIVND (reference sequence).

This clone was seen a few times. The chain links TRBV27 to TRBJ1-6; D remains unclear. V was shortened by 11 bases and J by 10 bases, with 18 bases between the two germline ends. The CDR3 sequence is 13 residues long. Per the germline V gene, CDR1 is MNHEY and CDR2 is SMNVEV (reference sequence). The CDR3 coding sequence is TGTGCCTCGTACTTGCTTCCTGGGTCACCCCTCCACTTT. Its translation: CASYLLPGSPLHF.

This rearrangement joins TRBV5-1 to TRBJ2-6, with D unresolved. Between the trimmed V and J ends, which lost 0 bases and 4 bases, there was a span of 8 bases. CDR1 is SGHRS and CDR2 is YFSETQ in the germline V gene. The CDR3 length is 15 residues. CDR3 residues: CASSLVGSGANVLTF. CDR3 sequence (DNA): TGCGCCAGCAGCTTGGTAGGGTCGGGGGCCAACGTCCTGACTTTC.

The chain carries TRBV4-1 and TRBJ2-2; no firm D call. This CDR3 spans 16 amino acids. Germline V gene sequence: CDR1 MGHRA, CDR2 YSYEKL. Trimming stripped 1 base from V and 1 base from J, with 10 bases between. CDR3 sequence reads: CASSQVLRMNTGELFF. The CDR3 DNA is TGCGCCAGCAGCCAAGTTTTAAGGATGAACACCGGGGAGCTGTTTTTT.

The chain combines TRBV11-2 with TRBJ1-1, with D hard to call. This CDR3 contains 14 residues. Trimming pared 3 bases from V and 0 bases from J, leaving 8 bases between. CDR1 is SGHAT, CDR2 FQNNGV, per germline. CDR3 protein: CASSLERVNTEAFF. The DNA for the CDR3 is TGTGCCAGCAGCTTGGAAAGGGTGAACACTGAAGCTTTCTTT.

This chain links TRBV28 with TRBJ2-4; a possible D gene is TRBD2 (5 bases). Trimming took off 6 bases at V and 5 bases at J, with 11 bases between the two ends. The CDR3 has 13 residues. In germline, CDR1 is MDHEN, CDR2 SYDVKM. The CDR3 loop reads CASREGAENIQYF. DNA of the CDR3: TGTGCCAGCAGAGAGGGCGCCGAAAACATTCAGTACTTC. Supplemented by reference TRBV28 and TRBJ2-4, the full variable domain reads DVKVTQSSRYLVKRTGEKVFLECVQDMDHENMFWYRQDPGLGLRLIYFSYDVKMKEKGDIPEGYSVSREKKERFSLILESASTNQTSMYLCASREGAENIQYFGAGTRLSVL.

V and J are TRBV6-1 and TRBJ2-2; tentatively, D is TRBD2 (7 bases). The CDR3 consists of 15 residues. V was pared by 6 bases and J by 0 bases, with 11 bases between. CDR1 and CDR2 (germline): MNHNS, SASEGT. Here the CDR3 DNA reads TGTGCCAGCAGGGGCGGGGGCGCGAACACCGGGGAGCTGTTTTTT. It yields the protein CASRGGGANTGELFF.

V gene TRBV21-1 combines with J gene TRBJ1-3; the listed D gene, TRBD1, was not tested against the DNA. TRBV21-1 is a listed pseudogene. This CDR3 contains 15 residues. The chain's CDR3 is CASSKETGGGNTIYF. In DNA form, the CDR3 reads TGTGCCAGCAGCAAAGAAACAGGGGGTGGAAACACCATATATTTT.

CDR3: CASSQDLPRVSYNSPLHF. CDR3 coding DNA: TGCGCCAGCAGCCAAGATCTCCCCAGGGTCTCCTATAATTCACCCCTCCACTTT. This rearrangement joins TRBV4-1 to TRBJ1-6, with D tentatively TRBD1 (5 bases). Trimming took 0 bases from V and 0 from J, leaving 12 bases between them. The CDR3 has 18 residues. Germline values: CDR1 MGHRA, CDR2 YSYEKL.

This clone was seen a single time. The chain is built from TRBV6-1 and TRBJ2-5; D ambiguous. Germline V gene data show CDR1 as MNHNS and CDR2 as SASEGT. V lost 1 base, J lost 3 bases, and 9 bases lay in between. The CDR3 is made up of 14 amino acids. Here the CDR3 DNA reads TGTGCCAGCAGTGAAGGGACGTCGAAAGAGACCCAGTACTTC. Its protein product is CASSEGTSKETQYF.

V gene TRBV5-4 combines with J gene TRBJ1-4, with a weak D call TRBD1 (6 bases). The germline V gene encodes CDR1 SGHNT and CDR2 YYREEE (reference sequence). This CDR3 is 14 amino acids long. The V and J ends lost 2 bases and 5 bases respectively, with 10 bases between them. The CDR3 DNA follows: TGTGCCAGCAGCTTCAGAGGGGGGAATGAAAAACTGTTTTTT. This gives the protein CASSFRGGNEKLFF.

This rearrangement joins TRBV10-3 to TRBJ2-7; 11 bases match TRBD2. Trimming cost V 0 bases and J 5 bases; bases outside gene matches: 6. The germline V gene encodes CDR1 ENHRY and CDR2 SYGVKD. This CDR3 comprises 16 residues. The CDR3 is CAISESLSGGAHEQYF. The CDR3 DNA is TGTGCCATCAGTGAGTCGCTTAGCGGGGGGGCCCACGAGCAGTACTTC.

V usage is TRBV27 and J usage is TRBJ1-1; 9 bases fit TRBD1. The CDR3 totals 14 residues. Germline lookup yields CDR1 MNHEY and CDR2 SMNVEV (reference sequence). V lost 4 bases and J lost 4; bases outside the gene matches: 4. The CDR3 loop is CASSWGTGTTEAFF. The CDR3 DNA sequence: TGTGCCAGCAGTTGGGGGACAGGGACCACTGAAGCTTTCTTT.

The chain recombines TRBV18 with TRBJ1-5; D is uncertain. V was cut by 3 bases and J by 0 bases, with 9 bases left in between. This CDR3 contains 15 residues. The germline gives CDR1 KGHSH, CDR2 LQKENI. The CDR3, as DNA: TGTGCCAGCTCACCCGGGAGGAATAGCAATCAGCCCCAGCATTTT. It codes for CASSPGRNSNQPQHF. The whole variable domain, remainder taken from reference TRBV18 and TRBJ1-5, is NAGVMQNPRHLVRRRGQEARLRCSPMKGHSHVYWYRQLPEEGLKFMVYLQKENIIDESGMPKERFSAEFPKEGPSILRIQQVVRGDSAAYFCASSPGRNSNQPQHFGDGTRLSIL.

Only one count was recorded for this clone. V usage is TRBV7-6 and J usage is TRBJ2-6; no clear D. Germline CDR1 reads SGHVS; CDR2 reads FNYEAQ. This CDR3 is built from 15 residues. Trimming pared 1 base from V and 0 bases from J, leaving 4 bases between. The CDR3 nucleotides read TGTGCCAGCAGCTTAGAAGGCTCTGGGGCCAACGTCCTGACTTTC. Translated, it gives CASSLEGSGANVLTF.

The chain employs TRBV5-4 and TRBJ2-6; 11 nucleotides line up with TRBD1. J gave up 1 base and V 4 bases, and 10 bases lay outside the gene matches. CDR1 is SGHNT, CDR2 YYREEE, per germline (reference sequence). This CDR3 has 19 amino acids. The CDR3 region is CASSLKDRGRWSGANVLTF. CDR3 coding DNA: TGTGCCAGCAGCCTCAAGGACAGGGGGCGTTGGTCTGGGGCCAACGTCCTGACTTTC.